A selection of T cell receptor beta chains follows, all from one sample in a study of shared clonotypes between healthy human individuals. Sequencing used immunoSEQ multiplex PCR; TCRdb keeps in-frame clones, though not all of them. The data show around 2.5 million clones, with approximately 94% seen just once and about 0.38% held by the top ten. Sequenced: naive CD4+ T cells from PBMCs. The receptors were sampled from a man younger than 30 in good health. Some clones in this sample may be carry-over from other donors' samples. The CDR3 runs from the conserved cysteine through the conserved F or W. Fields, in order: D gene, clone size, V gene, J gene, CDR3 protein, CDR3 DNA. D genes are given only for firm matches. Some rows mark clone size as missing; the rest say once, few, many or name a class of expanded clone.

TRBD1	.	TRBV6-5	TRBJ1-5	CASSPTGGTYQPQHF	TGTGCCAGCAGCCCTACAGGGGGGACATATCAGCCCCAGCATTTT
TRBD2	.	TRBV9	TRBJ2-3	CASSRLAGDGWGTDTQYF	TGTGCCAGCAGCCGACTAGCGGGAGATGGGTGGGGCACAGATACGCAGTATTTT
.	.	TRBV6-5	TRBJ2-1	CASSRGPINEQFF	TGTGCCAGCAGTCGAGGACCTATCAATGAGCAGTTCTTC
.	.	TRBV5-1	TRBJ2-6	CASSLVSGSGANVLTF	TGCGCCAGCAGCTTGGTATCCGGCTCTGGGGCCAACGTCCTGACTTTC
.	.	TRBV19	TRBJ2-3	CASKERPTDTQYF	TGTGCCAGTAAGGAGCGGCCCACAGATACGCAGTATTTT
.	.	TRBV6-1	TRBJ1-2	CASSTGQTSRYTF	TGTGCCAGCAGTACCGGACAGACTTCTCGCTACACCTTC
TRBD1	.	TRBV7-2	TRBJ2-1	CASSSQGAGSYNEQFF	TGTGCCAGCAGCTCCCAGGGGGCGGGCTCCTACAATGAGCAGTTCTTC
.	once	TRBV7-8	TRBJ2-1	CASSLNGGYEQFF	TGTGCCAGCAGCTTAAACGGGGGCTATGAGCAGTTCTTC
.	.	TRBV12-5	TRBJ1-2	CASGLEASPLGYTF	TGTGCTAGTGGTCTTGAAGCTTCCCCTCTTGGCTACACCTTC
.	.	TRBV18	TRBJ2-1	CASSPPGVGNEQFF	TGTGCCAGCTCACCACCGGGGGTGGGGAATGAGCAGTTCTTC
TRBD2	.	TRBV18	TRBJ2-3	CASSPRGVSDTQYF	TGTGCCAGCTCACCTCGGGGGGTATCAGATACGCAGTATTTT
.	once	TRBV29-1	TRBJ1-5	CSVGQGRNQPQHF	TGCAGCGTTGGGCAGGGGAGGAATCAGCCCCAGCATTTT
.	.	TRBV10-1	TRBJ2-1	CASILRSYNEQFF	TGCGCCAGCATTCTACGCAGCTACAATGAGCAGTTCTTC
TRBD2	.	TRBV7-6	TRBJ2-7	CASSPRAREAKYF	TGTGCCAGCAGCCCCCGGGCGCGGGAGGCGAAGTACTTC
.	.	TRBV28	TRBJ2-1	CASTTQPVNEQFF	TGTGCCAGCACTACGCAGCCGGTTAATGAGCAGTTCTTC
.	.	TRBV15	TRBJ2-4	CATSREGAVAKNIQYF	TGTGCCACCAGCAGAGAAGGAGCGGTAGCCAAAAACATTCAGTACTTC
TRBD1	once	TRBV9	TRBJ2-3	CASSVEGAADTQYF	TGTGCCAGCAGCGTAGAGGGGGCGGCAGATACGCAGTATTTT
TRBD1	few	TRBV29-1	TRBJ1-5	CSVRTGNQPQHF	TGCAGCGTGCGGACAGGGAATCAGCCCCAGCATTTT
.	.	TRBV7-9	TRBJ2-1	CASSPRRGRGWNEQFF	TGTGCCAGCAGCCCGCGGAGGGGCAGGGGGTGGAATGAGCAGTTCTTC
TRBD1	.	TRBV5-4	TRBJ1-1	CASSAAGTGSSEAFF	TGTGCCAGCAGCGCGGCCGGGACAGGGTCATCCGAAGCTTTCTTT
TRBD2	.	TRBV6-4	TRBJ2-5	CASTSSGTSVEETQYF	TGTGCCAGCACCTCATCCGGGACTAGTGTGGAAGAGACCCAGTACTTC
.	.	TRBV28	TRBJ1-2	CASSLGAGDSLAAGYTF	TGTGCCAGCAGTTTAGGGGCAGGGGATTCCCTTGCGGCGGGCTACACCTTC
.	.	TRBV9	TRBJ2-7	CASSRDGGGTSYEQYF	TGTGCCAGCAGCCGGGACGGTGGTGGGACTTCCTACGAGCAGTACTTC
.	.	TRBV7-9	TRBJ2-3	CASSLSRDGRLDTQYF	TGTGCCAGCAGCTTGTCACGGGACGGCCGATTAGATACGCAGTATTTT
.	once	TRBV6-6	TRBJ1-5	CASSLAPGQPQHF	TGTGCCAGCAGCCTTGCACCCGGTCAGCCCCAGCATTTT
TRBD2	.	TRBV7-6	TRBJ2-3	CASSWTSGSLSDTQYF	TGTGCCAGCAGCTGGACTAGCGGGAGCTTATCAGATACGCAGTATTTT
TRBD1	once	TRBV7-2	TRBJ2-3	CASSADRVVDTQYF	TGTGCCAGCAGCGCGGACAGGGTCGTAGATACGCAGTATTTT
.	.	TRBV11-1	TRBJ2-1	CASSGEGWGTTYNEQFF	TGTGCCAGCAGCGGAGAAGGGTGGGGGACAACTTACAATGAGCAGTTCTTC
.	.	TRBV14	TRBJ2-3	CASSQRDTQYF	TGTGCCAGCAGCCAGAGGGATACGCAGTATTTT
.	.	TRBV6-4	TRBJ2-3	CASSAHAPETDTQYF	TGTGCCAGCAGTGCGCACGCCCCAGAAACAGATACGCAGTATTTT
.	.	TRBV15	TRBJ1-6	CATSRETVRTLHF	TGTGCCACCAGCAGAGAGACCGTACGAACCCTCCACTTT
.	.	TRBV6-1	TRBJ2-2	CASSGVHYTGELFF	TGTGCCAGCAGTGGGGTCCATTACACCGGGGAGCTGTTTTTT
.	.	TRBV2	TRBJ2-7	CASRGRAYEQYF	TGTGCCAGCAGGGGACGGGCCTACGAGCAGTACTTC
.	.	TRBV6-5	TRBJ1-1	CASSYSTSRPEAFF	TGTGCCAGCAGTTACTCGACAAGCCGCCCTGAAGCTTTCTTT
TRBD1	.	TRBV7-9	TRBJ2-7	CASSGRDSPYEQYF	TGTGCCAGCAGCGGTCGGGACAGTCCCTACGAGCAGTACTTC
.	.	TRBV9	TRBJ2-7	CASSAIGAALSYEQYF	TGTGCCAGCAGCGCTATCGGGGCTGCCCTCTCCTACGAGCAGTACTTC
TRBD2	.	TRBV6-4	TRBJ2-1	CASSATPSGRTDEQFF	TGTGCCAGCAGTGCCACACCTAGCGGGAGGACTGATGAGCAGTTCTTC
TRBD1	few	TRBV6-1	TRBJ1-1	CASSGRDRDAAFF	TGTGCCAGCAGTGGCCGGGACAGGGATGCAGCTTTCTTT
TRBD1	.	TRBV6-5	TRBJ1-2	CASTRTGGAVGYTF	TGTGCCAGCACCCGGACAGGGGGCGCGGTGGGCTACACCTTC
TRBD1	.	TRBV6-6	TRBJ1-2	CASSYGQGGYGYTF	TGTGCCAGCAGTTATGGACAGGGGGGCTATGGCTACACCTTC
TRBD1	.	TRBV5-1	TRBJ2-6	CASSHGTAGANVLTF	TGCGCCAGCAGCCACGGGACAGCTGGGGCCAACGTCCTGACTTTC
TRBD1	few	TRBV19	TRBJ1-5	CASSTTGATGNQPQHF	TGTGCCAGTAGTACAACAGGGGCAACGGGCAATCAGCCCCAGCATTTT
.	.	TRBV19	TRBJ1-6	CASSTGRRSPLHF	TGTGCCAGTAGTACGGGACGGCGATCACCCCTCCACTTT
TRBD2	.	TRBV5-1	TRBJ2-1	CASSLGGVAGANEQFF	TGCGCCAGCAGCTTGGGCGGGGTAGCGGGAGCCAATGAGCAGTTCTTC
TRBD2	.	TRBV29-1	TRBJ2-7	CSVGPGGDEQYF	TGCAGCGTTGGGCCGGGAGGGGACGAGCAGTACTTC
.	.	TRBV21-1	TRBJ2-7	CASSKYGGGQYF	TGTGCCAGCAGCAAATACGGAGGTGGGCAGTACTTC
TRBD2	.	TRBV12-5	TRBJ2-1	CASGLVRASGRNSEQFF	TGTGCTAGTGGTTTGGTAAGGGCTAGCGGGAGGAACAGTGAGCAGTTCTTC
.	.	TRBV5-5	TRBJ1-4	CASSLGQLFEKLFF	TGTGCCAGCAGCTTGGGACAGCTCTTTGAAAAACTGTTTTTT
TRBD1	.	TRBV6-5	TRBJ2-7	CASSYSDRGIYEQYF	TGTGCCAGCAGTTACTCGGACAGGGGGATTTACGAGCAGTACTTC
.	.	TRBV5-1	TRBJ1-2	CASSLVAGSGGYTF	TGCGCCAGCAGCTTGGTTGCAGGATCAGGAGGCTACACCTTC
.	once	TRBV30	TRBJ2-2	CAWSIGPTGELFF	TGTGCCTGGAGTATAGGCCCCACCGGGGAGCTGTTTTTT
.	few	TRBV19	TRBJ1-1	CASSRDRGTPEAFF	TGTGCCAGTAGTCGCGACCGGGGGACACCAGAAGCTTTCTTT
.	.	TRBV11-3	TRBJ2-7	CASSPSGSGLYEQYF	TGTGCCAGCAGCCCATCAGGGAGCGGACTTTACGAGCAGTACTTC